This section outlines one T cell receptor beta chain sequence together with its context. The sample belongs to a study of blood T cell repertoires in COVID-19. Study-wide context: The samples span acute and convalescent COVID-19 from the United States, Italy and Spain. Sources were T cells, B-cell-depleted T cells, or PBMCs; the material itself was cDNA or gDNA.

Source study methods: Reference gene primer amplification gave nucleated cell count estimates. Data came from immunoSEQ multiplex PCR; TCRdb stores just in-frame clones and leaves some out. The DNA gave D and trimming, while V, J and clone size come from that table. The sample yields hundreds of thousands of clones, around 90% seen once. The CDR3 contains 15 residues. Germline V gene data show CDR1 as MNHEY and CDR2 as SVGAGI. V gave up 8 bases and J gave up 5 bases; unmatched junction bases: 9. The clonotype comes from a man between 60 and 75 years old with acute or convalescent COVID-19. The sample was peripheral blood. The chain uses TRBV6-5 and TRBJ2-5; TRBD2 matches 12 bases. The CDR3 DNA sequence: TGTGCCAGCTCCCCCCTAGCGGGGGGGCGGGAGACCCAGTACTTC. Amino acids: CASSPLAGGRETQYF.